One and the same sample provided the 6 T cell receptor beta chains below, sequenced in a study of control samples from healthy donors and cancer patients (dated by TCRdb to the early 2020s). Preparation of the library involved the immunoSEQ multiplex PCR assay. In TCRdb, the immuneACCESS table is reduced to in-frame sequences with V and J assigned. These tables do not hold every clone; where another copy was compared, an unresolved V gene accounts for under half, and the others remain unexplained. This sample is represented by 100,000 to 150,000 clones; approximately 90% of them were singletons. Roughly 2.5% of the sample is held by the ten biggest clonotypes. The specimen was blood. The receptors here all came from a young man in good health.

For this clone: In the same sample, other DNA sequences code for this CDR3. The V and J genes are TRBV4-1 and TRBJ1-1; 8 positions agree with TRBD1. V gave up 3 bases and J gave up 1 base; unmatched junction bases: 4. The CDR3 length is 15 residues. The germline gives CDR1 MGHRA, CDR2 YSYEKL. CDR3 amino acids: CASSHVGQGNTEAFF. The CDR3 DNA reads TGCGCCAGCAGCCACGTCGGACAGGGGAACACTGAAGCTTTCTTT.

The table lists this clone with a few counts. The CDR3 DNA reads TGCGCCAGCAGCCAAGATCAAGCGGGAGATACGCAGTATTTT. It yields the protein CASSQDQAGDTQYF. The rearrangement joins TRBV4-3 to TRBJ2-3; a possible D gene is TRBD2 (6 bases). The CDR3 loop spans 14 amino acids. Per the germline V gene, CDR1 is LGHNA and CDR2 is YSLEER. The V end was cut by 0 bases, the J end by 5 bases, with 9 bases between.

The chain combines TRBV5-1 with TRBJ2-7, with a possible D match to TRBD1 (6 bases). V dropped 3 bases and J dropped 5 bases, with 15 bases sitting between them. The CDR3 has 14 residues. Germline CDR1 reads SGHRS; CDR2 reads YFSETQ. This chain's CDR3 is CASSSMGDNHEQYF. The CDR3, as DNA: TGCGCCAGCAGCTCGATGGGGGACAACCACGAGCAGTACTTC.

V usage is TRBV7-9 and J usage is TRBJ1-2, with TRBD1 matching over 7 bases. The junction had 5 bases not matched to a gene; V was cut back by 2 bases and J by 5 bases. Germline assignment: CDR1 SEHNR and CDR2 FQNEAQ (reference sequence). This CDR3 has 14 amino acids. The CDR3 bases are TGTGCCAGCAGCTTAACAGGGGAAAGTTATGGCTACACCTTC. Encoded protein: CASSLTGESYGYTF.

The rearrangement joins TRBV28 to TRBJ2-3, with D perhaps matching TRBD2 (6 bases). Trimming removed 3 bases from V and 5 bases from J, with 12 bases in between. CDR3 length: 14 amino acids. Germline V lookup: CDR1 MDHEN, CDR2 SYDVKM. In DNA, the CDR3 is TGTGCCAGCAGTTTCGGACTAAAAGGAGATACGCAGTATTTT. The encoded protein is CASSFGLKGDTQYF. Variable domain in full (rest from reference TRBV28 and TRBJ2-3): DVKVTQSSRYLVKRTGEKVFLECVQDMDHENMFWYRQDPGLGLRLIYFSYDVKMKEKGDIPEGYSVSREKKERFSLILESASTNQTSMYLCASSFGLKGDTQYFGPGTRLTVL.

This chain links TRBV6-5 with TRBJ2-2; TRBD1 matches 7 bases. After removal of 10 bases from V and 1 base from J, the junction contained 3 bases not matched to a gene. Germline V CDR1 and CDR2: MNHEY, SVGAGI. This CDR3 has 13 residues. CDR3 coding DNA: TGTGCCACGGGACAGCTGAACACCGGGGAGCTGTTTTTT. Translated: CATGQLNTGELFF.